The clone carrying this T cell receptor (beta chain) is a singleton in its sample. These data are taken from a study of PD-1 blockade in classical Hodgkin lymphoma. The time point: newly diagnosed, previously untreated cHL patient sample. A comparison was provided by newly diagnosed, untreated classical Hodgkin lymphoma PBMCs. The V end lost 7 bases, the J end lost 5 bases, and 14 bases lay between the germline ends. The CDR3 extends over 14 amino acids. The V gene's germline CDR1 is SNHLY and CDR2 FYNNEI. Repertoires were generated with immunoSEQ multiplex PCR, while TCRdb's copy carries only in-frame clones and drops some. The sample yields about 7,100 clones, 78% seen once.

The TCR was taken from a human donor with classical Hodgkin lymphoma. Sequenced sample: peripheral blood mononuclear cells (PBMCs). This sequence joins TRBV2 and TRBJ1-4, with D tentatively TRBD1 (5 bases). The CDR3 is CASNGAYQNEKLFF. Written as DNA, the CDR3 is TGTGCCAGCAACGGGGCTTACCAAAATGAAAAACTGTTTTTT. Full variable domain (remainder filled in from reference TRBV2 and TRBJ1-4): EPEVTQTPSHQVTQMGQEVILRCVPISNHLYFYWYRQILGQKVEFLVSFYNNEISEKSEIFDDQFSVERPDGSNFTLKIRSTKLEDSAMYFCASNGAYQNEKLFFGSGTQLSVL.